The 24 T cell receptor beta chains listed next were all sequenced from one sample in a study of blood T cell repertoires in COVID-19. Profiling relied on immunoSEQ multiplex PCR, and the TCRdb table lists in-frame clones only, not all of them. The top ten hold just under 8.5% of the sample, which has more than 50,000 clones, just over 90% seen once. Sequenced material: peripheral blood. The receptors come from a woman in her thirties or forties with active COVID-19.

The V and J genes are TRBV7-9 and TRBJ1-1; D is ambiguous. V lost 2 bases and J 7 bases, leaving 11 bases between the germline ends. Germline V gene sequence: CDR1 SEHNR, CDR2 FQNEAQ (reference sequence). This CDR3 region has 13 residues. The CDR3 DNA follows: TGTGCCAGCAGCTTACAGACTCGGGGTGAAGCTTTCTTT. Residues: CASSLQTRGEAFF.

The rearrangement joins TRBV4-2 to TRBJ1-1; D gene ambiguous. Looked up from germline, CDR1 is LGHNA and CDR2 is YNFKEQ. The CDR3 contains 14 residues. Trimming pared 3 bases from V and 1 base from J, leaving 9 bases between. CDR3 bases: TGTGCCAGCAGCCATGACACACGGAACACTGAAGCTTTCTTT. Its protein is CASSHDTRNTEAFF.

V and J are TRBV15 and TRBJ2-5, with TRBD1 matching 8 bases. V lost 5 bases to trimming and J lost 5 bases; unmatched junction nucleotides: 10. CDR3 length: 15 amino acids. The germline V gene encodes CDR1 LNHNV and CDR2 YYDKDF (reference sequence). The CDR3: CATSLDRAGGETQYF. The CDR3, as DNA: TGTGCCACCAGCCTGGACAGGGCCGGTGGGGAGACCCAGTACTTC.

V gene TRBV5-4 combines with J gene TRBJ2-7; TRBD1 is a possible D gene (5 bases). Between the trimmed V and J ends, which lost 2 bases and 3 bases, there was a span of 9 bases. The CDR3 length is 13 residues. The germline CDR1 and CDR2 sequences are SGHNT and YYREEE (reference sequence). CDR3 sequence: CASSFGARYEQYF. CDR3 coding DNA: TGTGCCAGCAGCTTTGGGGCGCGCTACGAGCAGTACTTC.

The chain recombines TRBV7-8 with TRBJ1-2, with TRBD1 matching 8 bases. This CDR3 comprises 15 residues. J was trimmed by 4 bases and V by 4 bases; bases with no gene match: 8. The germline V gene encodes CDR1 SGHVS and CDR2 FQNEAQ. CDR3 nucleotide sequence: TGTGCCAGCAGCTCACGGATAACAGGGGGCTATGGCTACACCTTC. Residues: CASSSRITGGYGYTF.

This chain links TRBV13 with TRBJ1-1; D is undetermined. The CDR3 spans 15 residues. Germline V gene sequence: CDR1 PRHDT, CDR2 FYEKMQ (reference sequence). V was clipped by 5 bases and J by 2 bases, with 15 bases between them. CDR3 sequence (DNA): TGTGCCAGCAGCCCCCGTCGATATAGCAACACTGAAGCTTTCTTT. It yields the protein CASSPRRYSNTEAFF.

The chain is built from TRBV9 and TRBJ2-7; a possible D gene is TRBD1 (6 bases). CDR3 length equals 15 residues. Germline values: CDR1 SGDLS, CDR2 YYNGEE. Between the trimmed V and J ends, which lost 1 base and 0 bases, there was a span of 11 bases. The CDR3 loop reads CASSVSTGRSYEQYF. The CDR3 bases are TGTGCCAGCAGCGTATCGACAGGCCGCTCCTACGAGCAGTACTTC.

CDR3 bases: TGCGCCAGCAGCTCGCACCAGGGACAGGGGGAGAACACTGAAGCTTTCTTT. It encodes CASSSHQGQGENTEAFF. This chain uses TRBV5-1 with TRBJ1-1; 11 nucleotides agree with TRBD1. J was trimmed by 1 base and V by 3 bases; bases with no gene match: 8. Per germline, CDR1 SGHRS and CDR2 YFSETQ. The CDR3 runs to 17 residues.

The chain combines TRBV7-2 with TRBJ1-2; no reliable D call. V lost 5 bases, J lost 4 bases, and 17 bases lay in between. The CDR3 sequence is 15 residues long. Per germline, CDR1 SGHTA and CDR2 FQGNSA. The CDR3: CASSLQLGSSYGYTF. The CDR3 nucleotides read TGTGCCAGCAGCCTCCAATTGGGCAGTTCCTATGGCTACACCTTC.

The table lists this clone with a few counts. CDR3 region: CASRKSGGTGEQYF. CDR3 sequence (DNA): TGTGCCAGCAGAAAGAGCGGGGGTACGGGAGAGCAGTACTTC. V usage is TRBV6-5 and J usage is TRBJ2-7, with 8 positions matching TRBD2. The germline CDR1 and CDR2 sequences are MNHEY and SVGAGI. V shed 6 bases, J shed 7 bases, and the junction held 11 bases outside the gene matches. This CDR3 has 14 amino acids.

The chain recombines TRBV3-1 (or the pseudogene TRBV3-2) with TRBJ2-1; TRBD2 agrees at 9 bases. Trimming at V came to 1 base and at J to 5 bases, leaving 15 bases not matched to a gene. CDR1 and CDR2 (germline): LGHDT, YNNKEL (reference sequence). This CDR3 comprises 19 residues. CDR3 nucleotide sequence: TGTGCCAGCAGCCAAGCTTACGGGCCACGGCGGGGGGGACACAATGAGCAGTTCTTC. Residues: CASSQAYGPRRGGHNEQFF.

This rearrangement joins TRBV2 to TRBJ1-1; no firm D call. V lost 7 bases, J lost 0 bases, and 9 bases lay in between. Germline CDR1 SNHLY, CDR2 FYNNEI. This CDR3 comprises 13 residues. CDR3 amino acids: CASTVTLNTEAFF. DNA of the CDR3: TGTGCCAGCACCGTAACACTGAACACTGAAGCTTTCTTT.

The chain joins TRBV15 to TRBJ1-2; TRBD1 might be the D (5 bases). CDR1 is LNHNV and CDR2 is YYDKDF in the germline V gene (reference sequence). CDR3 length: 15 residues. The V gene lost 0 bases and the J gene lost 5 bases, with 13 bases spanning the gap. In DNA, the CDR3 is TGTGCCACCAGCAGAGATCGGCAGGGCCGATATGGCTACACCTTC. Protein sequence: CATSRDRQGRYGYTF.

V gene TRBV27 combines with J gene TRBJ1-5; no reliable D call. The germline gives CDR1 MNHEY, CDR2 SMNVEV (reference sequence). Trimming stripped 5 bases from V and 8 bases from J, with 10 bases between. This CDR3 is built from 12 residues. This chain's CDR3 is CASSTFGEPQHF. The CDR3 region has the DNA TGTGCCAGCAGTACCTTCGGGGAGCCCCAGCATTTT.

This rearrangement joins TRBV15 to TRBJ2-4; perhaps TRBD2 as D (5 bases). Germline V lookup: CDR1 LNHNV, CDR2 YYDKDF (reference sequence). This CDR3 region has 17 residues. Trimming removed 0 bases from V and 2 bases from J, with 14 bases in between. The CDR3 loop reads CATSRETHSGSKNIQYF. The CDR3 DNA reads TGTGCCACCAGCAGAGAAACCCACTCGGGGTCCAAAAACATTCAGTACTTC.

This chain links TRBV30 with TRBJ1-1, with a tentative D call TRBD1 (5 bases). Trimming cost V 3 bases and J 0 bases, with 14 bases left between them. CDR1 and CDR2 (germline): GTSNPN, SVGIG (reference sequence). CDR3 length equals 15 residues. The DNA of the CDR3 is TGTGCCTGGAGCCCCCCGGGACTGATGAACACTGAAGCTTTCTTT. Amino acid sequence: CAWSPPGLMNTEAFF.

CDR3 region: CAWAGTGGRTDTQYF. CDR3 bases: TGTGCCTGGGCCGGGACAGGGGGACGAACAGATACGCAGTATTTT. The J gene is TRBJ2-3, the V gene TRBV30; 11 bases agree with TRBD1. The V gene end was trimmed by 5 bases and the J gene end by 3 bases; junction bases not matched to a gene: 7. The CDR3 totals 15 residues. In germline, CDR1 is GTSNPN, CDR2 SVGIG (reference sequence).

The V call is TRBV6-5, the J call TRBJ2-3; no reliable D call. Germline V gene lookup returns CDR1 MNHEY and CDR2 SVGAGI. V lost 7 bases to trimming and J lost 6 bases, with 20 bases between them. The CDR3 contains 15 residues. CDR3 sequence: CASTRGGFVGDTQYF. DNA of the CDR3: TGTGCCAGCACCAGAGGCGGCTTTGTCGGCGATACGCAGTATTTT.

In this sample, this clone turned up once. This sequence joins TRBV14 and TRBJ1-2; maybe TRBD1 (5 bases). Germline CDR1 reads SGHDN; CDR2 reads FVKESK. Trimming left V 2 bases short and J 1 base short, with 14 bases between. The CDR3 spans 16 residues. The CDR3 DNA reads as TGTGCCAGCAGCCAAAGGACGGGGGGTCGTAACTATGGCTACACCTTC. It codes for CASSQRTGGRNYGYTF.

This chain uses TRBV4-2 with TRBJ1-6, with D possibly matching TRBD1 (6 bases). Per germline, CDR1 LGHNA and CDR2 YNFKEQ. With 4 bases removed from V and 3 bases from J, the gap between germline ends came to 19 bases. This CDR3 is built from 18 residues. The CDR3 reads CASSPRGEGGNYNSPLHF. CDR3 DNA: TGTGCCAGCAGCCCCCGGGGGGAAGGGGGGAACTATAATTCACCCCTCCACTTT.

The chain carries TRBV3-1 (or the pseudogene TRBV3-2) and TRBJ2-5; possibly TRBD1 for D (5 bases). The V gene lost 4 bases and the J gene lost 2 bases, with 8 bases spanning the gap. Germline values: CDR1 LGHDT, CDR2 YNNKEL (reference sequence). The CDR3 contains 13 residues. The CDR3 sequence: CASSPSGQETQYF. CDR3 DNA sequence: TGTGCCAGCAGCCCCTCAGGGCAAGAGACCCAGTACTTC.

The CDR3 DNA is TGTGCCAGTAGGGTCGCGGGGGGGAACACCGGGGAGCTGTTTTTT. As protein: CASRVAGGNTGELFF. The V gene is TRBV19, the J gene TRBJ2-2, with 8 bases matching TRBD2. The CDR3 extends over 15 amino acids. CDR1 is LNHDA, CDR2 SQIVND, per germline (reference sequence). After removal of 6 bases from V and 1 base from J, the junction contained 4 bases not matched to a gene.

The J gene is TRBJ2-5, the V gene TRBV4-3; 11 nucleotides align to TRBD2. This CDR3 has 16 amino acids. With 1 base clipped from V and 1 base from J, the junction kept 2 bases outside the gene matches. Germline V gene lookup returns CDR1 LGHNA and CDR2 YSLEER. The CDR3 DNA is TGCGCCAGCAGCCAAGGTGGGACTAGCGGCCAAGAGACCCAGTACTTC. Translating gives CASSQGGTSGQETQYF.

The genes are TRBV12-3 or TRBV12-4 and TRBJ1-5; D remains ambiguous. This CDR3 is 13 amino acids long. V lost 2 bases and J lost 4, with 6 bases in between. CDR3 coding DNA: TGTGCCAGCAGTTTATCACAGAATCAGCCCCAGCATTTT. Translating it yields CASSLSQNQPQHF.